The clone carrying this TCR beta chain was seen a few times. Its antigen is currently unknown. This CDR3 comprises 15 residues. CDR1 and CDR2 (germline): SGDLS, YYNGEE. Sorted populations all had greater than 95% purity. Expressed TCRB transcripts were sequenced after all isolated RNA was converted to cDNA. Clones were read by immunoSEQ multiplex PCR, and TCRdb kept only the in-frame ones, dropping some. The table includes tens of thousands of clones, around 45% detected once. These data come from a study of beta chain features in type 1 diabetes. About the study: Comparable age, gender and cell yields were observed in patients relative to healthy donors.

Study-wide results and caveats: People with Type 1 diabetes carried modestly yet significantly shorter TCRB CDR3s in all four CD4+ subsets. Highly expressing activated T cells could be over-counted with a cDNA template. Among type 1 diabetes patients, VDJ junctions had fewer insertions and more deletions.

The rearrangement uses TRBV9 and TRBJ2-7, with 7 bases matching TRBD2. The J call may be wrong; the DNA end is better matched by TRBJ2-1. The TCR was taken from a man aged 30-40 years with type 1 diabetes. Material: stem cell memory CD4+ T cells from blood. The CDR3 loop reads CASSPLGGPYNEQFF. The DNA for the CDR3 is TGTGCCAGCAGCCCCTTGGGAGGGCCCTACAATGAGCAGTTCTTC.